This T cell receptor beta chain was retrieved from a study of T-cell memory formation after mild COVID-19. In TCRdb, the 5' RACE reads were re-called with MiXCR into one record per CDR3 protein. The sample includes hundreds of thousands of distinct CDR3 sequences, around 27% of them seen just once. Findings and caveats of the study: A second wave expanding day 15 to 37 was CD4+-biased; contracting clones were balanced.

Comments on this clonotype: Antigen unknown.

Trimming left V 1 base short and J 5 bases short, with 16 bases between. CDR3 length equals 16 residues. Per germline, CDR1 SGDLS and CDR2 YYNGEE. Material: PBMCs or a T cell subset sorted from them (not recorded which). The clonotype was recovered from an adult woman who had mild COVID-19 (a few samples of this study predate the infection). Cell type and time point are not known. The rearrangement uses TRBV9 and TRBJ2-1, with D perhaps TRBD1 or TRBD2 (5 bases each). The CDR3 loop is CASSVPRDGRDNEQFF. In nucleotides, the CDR3 is TGTGCCAGCAGCGTACCCCGGGACGGGCGAGACAATGAGCAGTTCTTC.